This T cell receptor beta chain was sequenced for a study of cytomegalovirus exposure and HLA in healthy donors. Findings and caveats of the study: A prior analysis recorded that most TCR beta V segments were productive about 87% or about 30% of the time. A reported reduction in N-insertions relative to the 666-donor mean was seen in an Asian-associated ancestry cluster in a later analysis. The study dropped some indistinguishable V segments, TRBV6-2 and TRBV6-3 among them.

From germline, CDR1 is SGHRS and CDR2 YFSETQ. The CDR3 extends over 14 amino acids. Trimming pared 6 bases from V and 2 bases from J, leaving 12 bases between. Details on this clone: Its matching antigen is unknown.

The primer mix had 60 Vbeta and 13 Jbeta primers. Using immunoSEQ multiplex PCR, the repertoire was profiled, and TCRdb retains in-frame clones only, with some absent. This sample yields some 85,000 clones, of which approximately 84% are seen a single time; 2.1% belongs to the top ten. The chain recombines TRBV5-1 with TRBJ2-1; D ambiguous. The sequence came from a young man in good health and CMV-seronegative. The sample taken for sequencing was PBMCs. CDR3 residues: CASTFRNPYNEQFF. CDR3 nucleotide sequence: TGCGCCAGCACCTTCAGGAACCCCTACAATGAGCAGTTCTTC.